These 11 T cell receptor beta chains were all obtained from the same sample, sequenced in a study of naive and memory T cell subsets. The beta constant-region primer was an equimolar mix of two oligonucleotides covering TRBC1 and TRBC2. Nested alpha and beta constant-region primers with the SP2 primer drove four PCR rounds on ligated cDNA. TCRdb itself ran the UMI-ligation and nested PCR reads through MiXCR, one entry per CDR3 protein. The data contain 1,300 to 1,500 distinct CDR3 sequences, around 7.3% of them singletons. Sequencing used CD8+ TEMRA cells from blood. Subset here: effector memory re-expressing CD45RA, CD45RA+ CD27-. These receptors were taken from a human donor in good health.

This clonotype was recorded many times. In nucleotides, the CDR3 is TGCAGCGTTGATGGACCAGGGGACTCCTACGAGCAGTACTTC. It specifies CSVDGPGDSYEQYF. This chain links TRBV29-1 with TRBJ2-7; D is perhaps TRBD1 (6 bases). CDR3 length equals 14 residues. V lost 3 bases, J lost 0 bases, and 12 bases lay in between. CDR1 and CDR2 from the germline V gene are SQVTM and ANQGSEA.

The table lists this clonotype with many counts. The V call is TRBV24-1, the J call TRBJ2-2; 8 positions agree with TRBD2. Germline CDR1 and CDR2: KGHDR and SFDVKD. The ends lost 1 base at V and 3 bases at J; junction bases unmatched: 0. The CDR3 totals 15 residues. This CDR3 reads CATSDLAGDTGELFF. The CDR3 nucleotides are TGTGCCACCAGTGATTTAGCGGGAGACACCGGGGAGCTGTTTTTT.

This clonotype was seen a handful of times. The J gene is TRBJ1-1, the V gene TRBV28; D is uncertain. Germline-derived CDR1 and CDR2 are MDHEN and SYDVKM. The CDR3 extends over 15 amino acids. Trimming took off 2 bases at V and 2 bases at J, with 12 bases between the two ends. The CDR3 coding sequence is TGTGCCAGCAGTTTACGCCAAGGTTTTAACACTGAAGCTTTCTTT. It translates to CASSLRQGFNTEAFF.

This clonotype appeared a few times. The chain has TRBV2 and TRBJ2-2; 9 bases align to TRBD1. V shed 6 bases, J shed 6 bases, and the junction held 5 bases outside the gene matches. The germline V gene encodes CDR1 SNHLY and CDR2 FYNNEI. The CDR3 has 14 residues. The CDR3 sequence is CASSRDRDPGELFF. In DNA form, the CDR3 reads TGTGCCAGCAGCCGGGACAGGGATCCCGGGGAGCTGTTTTTT. Supplemented by reference TRBV2 and TRBJ2-2, the full variable domain reads EPEVTQTPSHQVTQMGQEVILRCVPISNHLYFYWYRQILGQKVEFLVSFYNNEISEKSEIFDDQFSVERPDGSNFTLKIRSTKLEDSAMYFCASSRDRDPGELFFGEGSRLTVL.

This clonotype was observed at least ten times. The rearrangement joins TRBV5-4 to TRBJ2-7; TRBD1 matches 9 bases. The CDR3 is 13 residues long. CDR1 SGHNT and CDR2 YYREEE come from the germline V gene (reference sequence). J was trimmed by 4 bases and V by 2 bases; bases with no gene match: 1. CDR3 nucleotides: TGTGCCAGCAGCTTCGACAGGGGGTACGAGCAGTACTTC. Translated: CASSFDRGYEQYF.

The V gene is TRBV2, the J gene TRBJ1-4; D call uncertain. V was cut by 6 bases and J by 0 bases, with 11 bases left in between. The CDR3 loop spans 15 amino acids. Germline CDR1 is SNHLY and CDR2 is FYNNEI. The CDR3 region has the DNA TGTGCCAGCAGAGAACGGACGTCAACTAATGAAAAACTGTTTTTT. Translation gives CASRERTSTNEKLFF.

This clonotype was recorded many times. This chain joins TRBV6-5 and TRBJ2-7; D is possibly TRBD2 (6 bases). Germline CDR1 is MNHEY and CDR2 is SVGAGI. V was clipped by 6 bases and J by 12 bases, with 21 bases between them. The CDR3 loop spans 13 amino acids. DNA for the CDR3: TGTGCCAGCAGGCCCGGGACTTTAACGGGGTGGTACTTC. Amino acid sequence: CASRPGTLTGWYF.

This clonotype was seen repeatedly, ten times or more. The rearrangement joins TRBV6-5 to TRBJ2-1, with 7 bases aligning to TRBD2. The V and J ends lost 3 bases and 8 bases, in that order; junction bases with no gene match: 10. The CDR3 runs to 15 residues. From germline, CDR1 is MNHEY and CDR2 SVGAGI. The DNA for the CDR3 is TGTGCCAGCAGTTATTATTCCGGTGGGGGGGATGAGCAGTTCTTC. Its protein product is CASSYYSGGGDEQFF.

CDR3: CASSETEIEQYF. The CDR3 DNA is TGTGCCAGCAGCGAAACAGAGATCGAGCAGTACTTC. This sequence joins TRBV2 and TRBJ2-7; D remains unclear. V lost 6 bases and J lost 6, with 12 bases in between. Germline V gene sequence: CDR1 SNHLY, CDR2 FYNNEI. The CDR3 is 12 amino acids.

This clonotype was counted between two and nine times. The chain is built from TRBV12-3 or TRBV12-4 and TRBJ1-3, with 8 positions matching TRBD1. Trimming at V came to 5 bases and at J to 4 bases, leaving 4 bases not matched to a gene. This CDR3 region has 14 residues. CDR3 coding DNA: TGTGCCAGCAGTCGGACAGGGTCCGGAAACACCATATATTTT. Translation gives CASSRTGSGNTIYF.

The sample holds many counts of this clonotype. The V call is TRBV6-1, the J call TRBJ1-5, with 9 nucleotides matching TRBD1. Germline V lookup: CDR1 MNHNS, CDR2 SASEGT. V gave up 7 bases and J gave up 0 bases; unmatched junction bases: 4. This CDR3 is built from 15 residues. CDR3 nucleotides: TGTGCCAGCATCTGGACAGGGGATAGCAATCAGCCCCAGCATTTT. Encoded protein: CASIWTGDSNQPQHF.